Listed below are T cell receptor beta chains from one sample, sequenced in a study of blood T cell repertoires in COVID-19. Sequencing was performed with immunoSEQ multiplex PCR; in TCRdb, only in-frame clones are kept and a portion is missing. Of a few hundred thousand clones in the sample, nearly 90% were seen once. Sequencing used peripheral blood. Receptors originate from a woman in her 30s with COVID-19, enrolled during active disease. The CDR3 runs from the conserved cysteine through the conserved F or W. A D gene is named only where the DNA matches it firmly. Not all rows give a size; the values are once, few, many and, for expanded clones, a class.

d_call	v_call	j_call	clone_size	cdr3_aa	cdr3_nt
TRBD1	TRBV7-9	TRBJ2-5	NA	CASSSPRGIGETQYF	TGTGCCAGCAGCTCTCCCAGGGGGATTGGGGAGACCCAGTACTTC
NA	TRBV5-6	TRBJ2-7	NA	CASRPTEDIYEQYF	TGTGCCAGCAGACCCACAGAAGATATCTACGAGCAGTACTTC
NA	TRBV28	TRBJ1-3	few	CASNQFSSGNTIYF	TGTGCCAGCAATCAGTTCAGCTCTGGAAACACCATATATTTT
TRBD1	TRBV14	TRBJ2-7	NA	CASSGGQGAREQYF	TGTGCCAGCAGTGGGGGACAGGGGGCGAGAGAGCAGTACTTC
TRBD2	TRBV5-5	TRBJ2-3	NA	CASSLRLAPDTQYF	TGTGCCAGCAGCCTAAGACTAGCGCCAGATACGCAGTATTTT
TRBD2	TRBV19	TRBJ2-7	NA	CASSTPGRVSVYEQYF	TGTGCCAGTAGTACCCCCGGGAGGGTGTCCGTCTACGAGCAGTACTTC
TRBD2	TRBV6-6	TRBJ2-3	NA	CASSSPGLAGTDTQYF	TGTGCCAGCAGTTCGCCGGGACTAGCGGGCACAGATACGCAGTATTTT
TRBD1	TRBV4-1	TRBJ1-4	few	CASSPGGTGIEKLFF	TGCGCCAGCAGCCCTGGCGGGACAGGGATTGAAAAACTGTTTTTT
TRBD1	TRBV10-3	TRBJ1-2	NA	CAISGTGVGYTF	TGTGCCATCAGTGGGACAGGGGTCGGCTACACCTTC
NA	TRBV5-5	TRBJ1-2	NA	CASSLAPGLTDGYTF	TGTGCCAGCAGCTTGGCCCCAGGACTAACGGATGGCTACACCTTC
TRBD1	TRBV11-2	TRBJ2-3	NA	CASLTPAGQGEPDTQYF	TGTGCCAGCCTCACGCCAGCGGGACAGGGGGAGCCAGATACGCAGTATTTT
NA	TRBV23-1	TRBJ1-4	once	CASSQSGGGNPTNEKLFF	TGCGCCAGCAGTCAATCTGGGGGGGGTAACCCAACTAATGAAAAACTGTTTTTT
TRBD1	TRBV7-8	TRBJ2-2	NA	CASSLFQDRETGELFF	TGTGCCAGCAGCTTATTCCAGGACAGGGAGACCGGGGAGCTGTTTTTT
TRBD1	TRBV10-2	TRBJ1-1	NA	CASRGQGRRNTEAFF	TGCGCCAGCAGGGGACAGGGAAGACGGAACACTGAAGCTTTCTTT
TRBD1	TRBV6-5	TRBJ1-2	NA	CASSPGQIYGYTF	TGTGCCAGCAGTCCGGGACAGATCTATGGCTACACCTTC
TRBD1	TRBV2	TRBJ2-1	NA	CASSDGQGIYNEQFF	TGTGCCAGCAGTGATGGACAGGGGATCTACAATGAGCAGTTCTTC
NA	TRBV28	TRBJ1-3	NA	CASSLYQEGAGNTIYF	TGTGCCAGCAGTTTATATCAGGAGGGAGCGGGAAACACCATATATTTT
NA	TRBV4-2	TRBJ1-2	NA	CASSQDRVRQGGGYTF	TGTGCCAGCAGCCAAGATAGGGTGCGGCAGGGTGGGGGCTACACCTTC
NA	TRBV14	TRBJ1-1	NA	CASSQSGRNTEAFF	TGTGCCAGCAGCCAATCTGGGAGGAACACTGAAGCTTTCTTT
NA	TRBV5-1	TRBJ2-7	NA	CASRGQPGPYEQYF	TGCGCCAGCAGGGGGCAGCCAGGACCCTACGAGCAGTACTTC
TRBD1	TRBV7-2	TRBJ1-6	NA	CASSLAGTGGWNSPLHF	TGTGCCAGCAGCTTAGCGGGGACAGGTGGTTGGAATTCACCCCTCCACTTT
TRBD2	TRBV3-1/TRBV3-2	TRBJ2-2	NA	CASSPRTSGASNTGELFF	TGTGCCAGCAGCCCTCGGACTAGCGGAGCTTCGAACACCGGGGAGCTGTTTTTT
NA	TRBV2	TRBJ1-2	NA	CASSEGIRAPGYTF	TGTGCCAGCAGTGAAGGAATCAGGGCGCCTGGCTACACCTTC
NA	TRBV7-9	TRBJ1-2	NA	CASSPPGGHGYTF	TGTGCCAGCAGCCCTCCCGGGGGGCATGGCTACACCTTC
NA	TRBV28	TRBJ2-3	NA	CASSPGWDTQYF	TGTGCCAGCAGCCCCGGGTGGGATACGCAGTATTTT
NA	TRBV7-9	TRBJ1-2	NA	CASSLTGLSYGYTF	TGTGCCAGCAGCTTAACTGGACTGAGTTATGGCTACACCTTC
TRBD2	TRBV3-1/TRBV3-2	TRBJ2-5	NA	CASSQGTSGLQETQYF	TGTGCCAGCAGCCAAGGGACTAGCGGGTTACAAGAGACCCAGTACTTC
TRBD1	TRBV6-1	TRBJ2-7	NA	CASSEGQGHYEQYF	TGTGCCAGCAGTGAGGGACAGGGACACTACGAGCAGTACTTC
TRBD1	TRBV6-2/TRBV6-3	TRBJ1-2	NA	CASSYGGQRYYGYTF	TGTGCCAGCAGTTACGGGGGACAGCGATACTATGGCTACACCTTC
TRBD2	TRBV9	TRBJ2-3	NA	CASSVEVSGGPTDTQYF	TGTGCCAGCAGCGTAGAGGTCAGCGGGGGGCCCACAGATACGCAGTATTTT
NA	TRBV19	TRBJ2-5	few	CASSIPLRSETQYF	TGTGCCAGTAGTATCCCCCTCAGATCAGAGACCCAGTACTTC
NA	TRBV7-8	TRBJ2-1	NA	CASSFHALRAGYNEQFF	TGTGCCAGCAGCTTCCATGCTTTAAGGGCGGGCTACAATGAGCAGTTCTTC
TRBD1	TRBV5-1	TRBJ1-2	NA	CASRDFKTGLNGYTF	TGCGCCAGCAGAGACTTCAAGACAGGGTTGAATGGCTACACCTTC
NA	TRBV12-3/TRBV12-4	TRBJ2-2	NA	CASSPGDGELFF	TGTGCCAGCAGCCCGGGGGACGGGGAGCTGTTTTTT
TRBD1	TRBV3-1/TRBV3-2	TRBJ2-2	few	CASSQRQGRVGRAFTGELFF	TGTGCCAGCAGCCAACGACAGGGTCGCGTCGGGCGTGCCTTCACCGGGGAGCTGTTTTTT
TRBD2	TRBV13	TRBJ2-7	NA	CASSRARKRGVRSHEQYF	TGTGCCAGCAGCCGCGCCCGCAAGCGGGGGGTCCGAAGCCACGAGCAGTACTTC
NA	TRBV19	TRBJ2-3	NA	CASSIKGDTQYF	TGTGCCAGTAGTATAAAGGGGGATACGCAGTATTTT
TRBD1	TRBV6-2/TRBV6-3	TRBJ1-2	NA	CASSTLDRVDYGYTF	TGTGCCAGCAGCACTCTAGACAGGGTCGACTATGGCTACACCTTC
NA	TRBV12-3/TRBV12-4	TRBJ1-1	NA	CASSLGEDTEAFF	TGTGCCAGCAGTTTAGGGGAGGACACTGAAGCTTTCTTT
TRBD1	TRBV5-5	TRBJ1-2	NA	CASSLTGRGHGYTF	TGTGCCAGCAGCTTGACGGGCAGGGGGCATGGCTACACCTTC
TRBD2	TRBV11-2	TRBJ2-5	NA	CASSLDQLAGLETQYF	TGTGCCAGCAGCTTAGATCAACTAGCGGGGCTCGAGACCCAGTACTTC
NA	TRBV4-1	TRBJ1-2	once	CASSQDRVGYTF	TGCGCCAGCAGTCAGGATCGTGTAGGCTACACCTTC
TRBD1	TRBV19	TRBJ1-6	NA	CASTVNRGSYNSPLHF	TGTGCCAGTACCGTCAACAGGGGGTCCTATAATTCACCCCTCCACTTT
NA	TRBV13	TRBJ2-7	NA	CASSFWDMDYEQYF	TGTGCCAGCAGCTTCTGGGACATGGACTACGAGCAGTACTTC
TRBD1	TRBV6-5	TRBJ2-5	NA	CASRPGTEETQYF	TGTGCCAGCAGACCCGGGACAGAAGAGACCCAGTACTTC
NA	TRBV5-4	TRBJ1-1	NA	CASSPGNTEAFF	TGTGCCAGCAGCCCGGGGAACACTGAAGCTTTCTTT
NA	TRBV30	TRBJ1-5	once	CASIAGKQPQHF	TGTGCCTCCATTGCGGGGAAACAGCCCCAGCATTTT
TRBD1	TRBV27	TRBJ1-5	NA	CASTLPGQGPGSNQPQHF	TGTGCCAGCACCCTGCCGGGACAGGGGCCTGGAAGCAATCAGCCCCAGCATTTT
NA	TRBV29-1	TRBJ2-3	NA	CSTWYPSTDTQYF	TGCAGCACTTGGTACCCTAGCACAGATACGCAGTATTTT
NA	TRBV30	TRBJ1-2	NA	CAWSVGGGIYTF	TGTGCCTGGAGTGTAGGCGGTGGAATCTACACCTTC
TRBD1	TRBV12-3/TRBV12-4	TRBJ2-7	once	CASRTTGGYEQYF	TGTGCCAGCAGGACTACAGGGGGGTACGAGCAGTACTTC
NA	TRBV5-5	TRBJ1-2	NA	CASILHGGLSSYGYTF	TGTGCCAGCATCCTTCACGGGGGACTGTCCAGCTATGGCTACACCTTC
NA	TRBV18	TRBJ1-1	NA	CASRPSRHRNTEAFF	TGTGCCAGCCGCCCGAGTCGACACAGGAACACTGAAGCTTTCTTT